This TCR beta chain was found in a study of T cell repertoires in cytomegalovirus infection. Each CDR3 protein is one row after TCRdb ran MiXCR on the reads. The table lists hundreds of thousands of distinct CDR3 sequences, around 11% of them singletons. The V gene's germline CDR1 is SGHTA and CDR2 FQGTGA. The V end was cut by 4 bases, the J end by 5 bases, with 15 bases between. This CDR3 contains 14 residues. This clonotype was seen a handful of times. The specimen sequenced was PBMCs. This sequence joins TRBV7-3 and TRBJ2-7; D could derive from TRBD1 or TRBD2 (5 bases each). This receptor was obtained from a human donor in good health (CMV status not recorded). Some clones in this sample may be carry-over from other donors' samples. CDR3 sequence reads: CASSSRGRTDEQYF. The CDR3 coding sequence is TGTGCCAGCAGCTCTAGGGGACGGACCGACGAGCAGTACTTC.